This T cell receptor (beta chain) originates from a study of blood T cell repertoires in COVID-19. Study details: COVID-19 samples from acute and convalescent phases originated in the United States, Italy and Spain. The cDNA or gDNA used as material had been derived from T cells, B-cell-depleted T cells, or PBMCs.

As handled by the study authors: Nucleated cell counts were estimated from reference gene primer amplification. TCRdb keeps only in-frame clones here, not all; method: immunoSEQ multiplex PCR. The V and J calls and clone size were taken over from that table, and D and trimming were inferred from the DNA. The profile shows some 100,000 clones, approximately 87% of them singletons. The V and J ends lost 7 bases and 0 bases, in that order; junction bases with no gene match: 9. The germline gives CDR1 MDHEN, CDR2 SYDVKM. The CDR3 is 15 residues long. This rearrangement joins TRBV28 to TRBJ2-7, with 7 bases matching TRBD1. The source is a woman in her twenties or thirties with acute or convalescent COVID-19. The sequencing sample was made of peripheral blood. CDR3 region: CASTTPGTASYEQYF. CDR3 DNA: TGTGCCAGCACCACCCCTGGGACAGCCTCCTACGAGCAGTACTTC.